The rows below give T cell receptor beta chains drawn from one sample of a study of beta chain features in type 1 diabetes. TCRdb's table, derived via immunoSEQ multiplex PCR, lists solely in-frame clones and lacks some. Of about 240,000 clones in the sample, roughly 14% are singletons; the top ten hold approximately 0.018%. The specimen was naive CD4+ T cells from blood. The source is a man aged 30-40 years with type 1 diabetes. CDR3s include the opening cysteine and the closing phenylalanine or tryptophan. A D gene is named only where the DNA matches it firmly. Only part of the rows carry a size: once, few, many, or a class if the clone is expanded.

d_gene	v_gene	abundance	j_gene	CDR3aa	CDR3nt
-	TRBV7-2	-	TRBJ2-1	CASSPMRGNHKQFF	TGTGCCAGCAGCCCGATGCGTGGTAACCATAAGCAGTTCTTC
TRBD1	TRBV6-5	-	TRBJ2-7	CASSYSRAGGYEQYF	TGTGCCAGCAGTTACTCGAGGGCAGGGGGCTACGAGCAGTACTTC
-	TRBV4-1	few	TRBJ2-1	CASSQVGGPYNEQFF	TGCGCCAGCAGCCAAGTCGGGGGGCCATACAATGAGCAGTTCTTC
-	TRBV5-1	few	TRBJ2-3	CASSLQGADTQYF	TGCGCCAGCAGCTTGCAAGGGGCGGATACGCAGTATTTT
-	TRBV5-1	few	TRBJ2-3	CASSLLETPDTQYF	TGCGCCAGCAGCTTGTTGGAGACCCCAGATACGCAGTATTTT
-	TRBV21-1	-	TRBJ2-3	CASSTSQVLRYTDTQYF	TGTGCCAGCAGCACCAGCCAAGTTTTGCGGTACACAGATACGCAGTATTTT
TRBD1	TRBV30	-	TRBJ1-2	CAWDRGRHYGYTF	TGTGCCTGGGACAGGGGGCGCCACTATGGCTACACCTTC
-	TRBV7-9	-	TRBJ2-5	CASSPWTLQETQYF	TGTGCCAGCAGCCCATGGACACTACAAGAGACCCAGTACTTC
-	TRBV11-2	few	TRBJ1-1	CASSLGHILNTEAFF	TGTGCCAGCAGCTTGGGACACATATTGAACACTGAAGCTTTCTTT
-	TRBV28	-	TRBJ2-1	CASRQGAGEQFF	TGTGCCAGCAGGCAGGGAGCGGGTGAGCAGTTCTTC
-	TRBV5-1	few	TRBJ1-1	CASRETENTEAFF	TGCGCCAGCAGGGAGACAGAGAACACTGAAGCTTTCTTT
TRBD1	TRBV29-1	-	TRBJ1-2	CSVGGTGGANYGYTF	TGCAGCGTCGGGGGGACAGGGGGAGCTAACTATGGCTACACCTTC
TRBD1	TRBV7-9	-	TRBJ2-2	CASSTQGANTGELFF	TGTGCCAGCAGCACACAGGGGGCGAACACCGGGGAGCTGTTTTTT
TRBD1	TRBV19	-	TRBJ1-1	CASDRGLEAFF	TGTGCCAGTGACAGGGGGCTTGAAGCTTTCTTT
TRBD2	TRBV2	-	TRBJ2-3	CASSGLAGPTDTQYF	TGTGCCAGCTCCGGACTAGCGGGACCGACAGATACGCAGTATTTT
-	TRBV7-8	-	TRBJ2-1	CASSLRENYNEQFF	TGTGCCAGCAGCTTAAGGGAGAACTACAATGAGCAGTTCTTC
TRBD2	TRBV7-6	-	TRBJ2-5	CASSLAGTSSGETQYF	TGTGCCAGCAGCTTAGCAGGGACTAGCTCCGGGGAGACCCAGTACTTC
TRBD2	TRBV5-4	few	TRBJ2-2	CASSRGLAGNTGELFF	TGTGCCAGCAGCAGGGGACTAGCGGGGAACACCGGGGAGCTGTTTTTT
-	TRBV19	few	TRBJ2-1	CASLGGSSYNEQFF	TGTGCCAGCCTCGGTGGGAGCTCCTACAATGAGCAGTTCTTC
TRBD2	TRBV5-1	-	TRBJ2-7	CASSLEQPGGFWYEQYF	TGCGCCAGCAGCTTGGAACAACCGGGAGGTTTCTGGTACGAGCAGTACTTC
-	TRBV19	-	TRBJ1-2	CASSIPNSQGSYGYTF	TGTGCCAGTAGTATCCCAAACTCTCAGGGGAGCTATGGCTACACCTTC
-	TRBV5-1	once	TRBJ1-2	CASSLRQGDYGYTF	TGCGCCAGCAGCTTGAGGCAGGGTGACTATGGCTACACCTTC
-	TRBV27	-	TRBJ2-5	CASSTLWEFPETQYF	TGTGCCAGCAGTACGCTTTGGGAGTTCCCAGAGACCCAGTACTTC
-	TRBV6-5	few	TRBJ2-1	CASSRTFQVREQFF	TGTGCCAGCAGCCGGACTTTTCAAGTTCGGGAGCAGTTCTTC
TRBD1	TRBV29-1	few	TRBJ1-1	CSVDRGRLNTEAFF	TGCAGCGTTGATAGGGGGCGGTTGAACACTGAAGCTTTCTTT
TRBD1	TRBV19	-	TRBJ1-1	CASSIPGTVEAFF	TGTGCCAGTAGTATCCCCGGGACAGTAGAAGCTTTCTTT
TRBD2	TRBV7-9	-	TRBJ2-7	CASSSSGTSYEQYF	TGTGCCAGCAGCAGTAGCGGGACCTCCTACGAGCAGTACTTC
-	TRBV5-8	few	TRBJ2-6	CASSLGVSGANVLTF	TGTGCCAGCAGCTTGGGAGTATCTGGGGCCAACGTCCTGACTTTC
TRBD2	TRBV5-4	few	TRBJ2-2	CASSFGGARGHNTGELFF	TGTGCCAGCAGCTTCGGGGGGGCCAGGGGACACAACACCGGGGAGCTGTTTTTT
-	TRBV4-2	-	TRBJ2-3	CASSQDRRDTQYF	TGTGCCAGCAGCCAAGACAGGCGTGATACGCAGTATTTT
-	TRBV18	few	TRBJ2-6	CASSPMEGANVLTF	TGTGCCAGCTCACCGATGGAGGGGGCCAACGTCCTGACTTTC
-	TRBV7-9	-	TRBJ1-1	CASSVGGAANTEAFF	TGTGCCAGCAGCGTGGGTGGGGCTGCGAACACTGAAGCTTTCTTT
-	TRBV7-9	few	TRBJ1-3	CASSSYIQVWASGNTIYF	TGTGCCAGCAGCTCTTATATCCAGGTGTGGGCCTCTGGAAACACCATATATTTT
-	TRBV5-1	few	TRBJ1-6	CASSPDGWGLNSPLHF	TGCGCCAGCAGTCCGGACGGATGGGGACTAAATTCACCCCTCCACTTT
-	TRBV30	-	TRBJ2-2	CACRDFPNTGELFF	TGTGCCTGCCGGGACTTCCCGAACACCGGGGAGCTGTTTTTT
-	TRBV5-6	few	TRBJ2-7	CASSGLGLYEQYF	TGTGCCAGCAGCGGGCTGGGGCTGTACGAGCAGTACTTC
TRBD2	TRBV5-4	-	TRBJ2-7	CASSRYQREGLDEQYF	TGTGCCAGCAGCAGATACCAGCGGGAGGGCCTCGACGAGCAGTACTTC
TRBD2	TRBV5-1	few	TRBJ2-3	CASSLSLAGSTDTQYF	TGCGCCAGCAGCTTGTCTCTAGCGGGGTCAACAGATACGCAGTATTTT
-	TRBV6-6	-	TRBJ2-7	CASSYPLALGEQYF	TGTGCCAGCAGTTACCCACTAGCCTTGGGCGAGCAGTACTTC
-	TRBV6-1	-	TRBJ1-2	CASSEGGGPGYTF	TGTGCCAGCAGTGAAGGGGGGGGACCTGGCTACACCTTC
-	TRBV5-4	few	TRBJ2-5	CASSLMGGETQYF	TGTGCCAGCAGCTTGATGGGAGGAGAGACCCAGTACTTC
-	TRBV5-1	-	TRBJ1-1	CASSLQTSNTEAFF	TGCGCCAGCAGCCTTCAAACTTCGAACACTGAAGCTTTCTTT
TRBD1	TRBV2	once	TRBJ1-5	CASSPDRGDWPQHF	TGTGCCAGCAGTCCAGACAGGGGGGATTGGCCCCAGCATTTT
-	TRBV10-3	-	TRBJ2-1	CAISTGISSYNEQFF	TGTGCCATCAGTACAGGGATCTCCTCCTACAATGAGCAGTTCTTC
TRBD1	TRBV18	-	TRBJ2-7	CASSPGRGSGEQYF	TGTGCCAGCTCACCAGGCAGGGGGAGTGGCGAGCAGTACTTC
-	TRBV9	-	TRBJ2-1	CASSPLFGQGGNEQFF	TGTGCCAGCAGCCCGCTCTTCGGACAAGGGGGCAATGAGCAGTTCTTC
-	TRBV30	few	TRBJ1-1	CAWTLNGGTEAFF	TGTGCCTGGACCCTAAACGGGGGGACTGAAGCTTTCTTT
TRBD2	TRBV30	-	TRBJ2-7	CAWSRQAGSYEQYF	TGTGCCTGGAGTCGACAAGCGGGAAGCTACGAGCAGTACTTC
TRBD1	TRBV4-1	-	TRBJ2-5	CASSQPDRDQETQYF	TGCGCCAGCAGCCAACCGGACAGGGACCAAGAGACCCAGTACTTC
TRBD2	TRBV6-1	few	TRBJ2-1	CASSGGLAGNNEQFF	TGTGCCAGCAGTGGGGGACTAGCGGGAAACAATGAGCAGTTCTTC
TRBD1	TRBV5-1	-	TRBJ2-7	CASSTTGIEQYF	TGCGCCAGCAGCACGACAGGGATCGAGCAGTACTTC
-	TRBV18	-	TRBJ2-5	CASSPPSAGREETQYF	TGTGCCAGCTCACCACCGTCGGCGGGGCGAGAAGAGACCCAGTACTTC
-	TRBV10-2	few	TRBJ1-5	CASKASFEGAGGNQPQHF	TGCGCCAGCAAAGCTTCGTTTGAAGGGGCTGGAGGCAATCAGCCCCAGCATTTT
-	TRBV6-5	-	TRBJ2-7	CASKAGSYEQYF	TGTGCCAGCAAGGCAGGGTCCTACGAGCAGTACTTC
TRBD1	TRBV5-1	few	TRBJ1-4	CASSRGTGTGDEKLFF	TGCGCCAGCAGCAGGGGGACCGGGACAGGGGATGAAAAACTGTTTTTT
-	TRBV5-1	few	TRBJ1-1	CASSLTGNTEAFF	TGCGCCAGCAGCTTGACAGGGAACACTGAAGCTTTCTTT
TRBD1	TRBV19	-	TRBJ2-2	CASSVDRGFANTGELFF	TGTGCCAGTAGTGTGGACAGGGGGTTCGCGAACACCGGGGAGCTGTTTTTT
-	TRBV5-6	-	TRBJ2-3	CASSSPGRGTDTQYF	TGTGCCAGCAGCTCCCCTGGGCGGGGCACAGATACGCAGTATTTT
-	TRBV2	few	TRBJ1-4	CASSERTANEKLFF	TGTGCCAGCAGTGAACGGACAGCTAATGAAAAACTGTTTTTT
TRBD2	TRBV9	-	TRBJ2-7	CASSVSGRVDEQYF	TGTGCCAGCAGCGTCTCTGGGAGGGTAGACGAGCAGTACTTC